Reported below is one TCR beta chain. Its matching antigen is unknown. The entry originates in a study of pediatric ulcerative colitis. Here immunoSEQ multiplex PCR was the method, and the copy in TCRdb shows in-frame clones only, minus some. Altogether 30,000 to 40,000 clones are present, roughly 77% being singletons, with the ten largest covering approximately 1%. Study-wide findings and caveats: Rectal pinch biopsies may have included blood-derived T cells, especially in patients with overt colitis. All ulcerative colitis patients, but no controls, carried two rectal clonotypes.

During colonoscopy, one to two rectal pinch biopsies were collected. The origin of this receptor is a boy aged 10-17 years with mild ulcerative colitis. The sequenced sample was gut tissue.

For the CDR3, the DNA is TGTGCTATAAAGACAGGGGCGGAAGGCTACACCTTC. Protein sequence: CAIKTGAEGYTF. V usage is TRBV7-7 and J usage is TRBJ1-2; TRBD1 agrees at 8 bases. Looked up from germline, CDR1 is SSHAT and CDR2 is FNYEAQ (reference sequence). The CDR3 spans 12 residues.